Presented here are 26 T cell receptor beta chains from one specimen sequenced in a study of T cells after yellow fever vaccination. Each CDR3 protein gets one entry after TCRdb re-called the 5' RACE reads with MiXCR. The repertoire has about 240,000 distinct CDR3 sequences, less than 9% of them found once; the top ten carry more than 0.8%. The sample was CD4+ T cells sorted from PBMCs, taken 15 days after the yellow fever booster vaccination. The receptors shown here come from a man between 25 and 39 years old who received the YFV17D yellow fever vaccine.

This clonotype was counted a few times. Here the CDR3 reads CASSLTPLGVNSPLHF. Written as DNA, the CDR3 is TGTGCCAGCAGCTTAACCCCCCTGGGTGTTAATTCACCCCTCCACTTT. The chain combines TRBV7-9 with TRBJ1-6; D remains unclear. V dropped 2 bases and J dropped 6 bases, with 14 bases sitting between them. Germline V CDR1 and CDR2: SEHNR, FQNEAQ (reference sequence). The CDR3 contains 16 residues.

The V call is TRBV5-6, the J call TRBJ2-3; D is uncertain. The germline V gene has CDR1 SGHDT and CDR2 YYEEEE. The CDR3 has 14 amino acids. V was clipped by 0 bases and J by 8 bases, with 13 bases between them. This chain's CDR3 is CASSLVGQHGTQYF. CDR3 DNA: TGTGCCAGCAGCTTGGTCGGCCAGCACGGTACGCAGTATTTT.

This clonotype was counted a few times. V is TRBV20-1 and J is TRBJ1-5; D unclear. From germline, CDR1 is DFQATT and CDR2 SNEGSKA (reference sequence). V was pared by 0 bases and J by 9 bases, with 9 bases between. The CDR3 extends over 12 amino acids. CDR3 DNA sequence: TGCAGTGCTAGAGATGGTGGCCGGCCCCAGCATTTT. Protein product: CSARDGGRPQHF.

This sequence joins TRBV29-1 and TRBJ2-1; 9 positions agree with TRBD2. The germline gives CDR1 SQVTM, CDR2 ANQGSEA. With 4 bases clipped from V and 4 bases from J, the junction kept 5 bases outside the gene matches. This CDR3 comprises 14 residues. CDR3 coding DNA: TGCAGCGTTGCCCGCCTAGCGGGGTACAATGAGCAGTTCTTC. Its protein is CSVARLAGYNEQFF.

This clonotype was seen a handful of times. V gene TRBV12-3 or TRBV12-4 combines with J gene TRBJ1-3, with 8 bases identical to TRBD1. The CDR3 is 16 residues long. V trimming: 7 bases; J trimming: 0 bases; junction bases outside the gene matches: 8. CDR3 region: CASTHAGGRSGNTIYF. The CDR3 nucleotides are TGTGCCAGCACCCACGCAGGGGGCCGCTCTGGAAACACCATATATTTT.

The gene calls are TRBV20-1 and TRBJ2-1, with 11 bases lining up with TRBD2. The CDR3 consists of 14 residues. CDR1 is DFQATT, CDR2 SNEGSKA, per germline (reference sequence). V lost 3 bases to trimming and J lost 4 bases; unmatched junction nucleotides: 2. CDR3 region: CSASRLAGYNEQFF. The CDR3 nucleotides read TGCAGTGCTAGCCGACTAGCGGGATACAATGAGCAGTTCTTC.

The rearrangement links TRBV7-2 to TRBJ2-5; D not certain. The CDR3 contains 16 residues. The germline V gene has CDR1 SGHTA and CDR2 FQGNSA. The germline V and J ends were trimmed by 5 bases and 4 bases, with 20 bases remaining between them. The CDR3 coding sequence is TGTGCCAGCAGCAGCCTGGGTTCGGGTATAAGAGAGACCCAGTACTTC. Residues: CASSSLGSGIRETQYF. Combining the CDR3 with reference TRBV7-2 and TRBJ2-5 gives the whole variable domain GAGVSQSPSNKVTEKGKDVELRCDPISGHTALYWYRQSLGQGLEFLIYFQGNSAPDKSGLPSDRFSAERTGGSVSTLTIQRTQQEDSAVYLCASSSLGSGIRETQYFGPGTRLLVL.

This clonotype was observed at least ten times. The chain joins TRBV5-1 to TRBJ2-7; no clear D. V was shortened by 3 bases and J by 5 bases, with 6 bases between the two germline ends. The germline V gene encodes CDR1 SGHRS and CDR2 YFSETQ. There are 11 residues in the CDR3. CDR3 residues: CASSSHDEQYF. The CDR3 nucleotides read TGCGCCAGCAGCTCCCACGACGAGCAGTACTTC.

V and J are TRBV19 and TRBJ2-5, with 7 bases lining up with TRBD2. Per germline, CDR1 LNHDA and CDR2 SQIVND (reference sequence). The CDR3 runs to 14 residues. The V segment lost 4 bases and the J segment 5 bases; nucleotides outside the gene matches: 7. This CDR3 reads CASSRGGSHETQYF. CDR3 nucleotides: TGTGCCAGTAGTAGAGGCGGGAGTCACGAGACCCAGTACTTC.

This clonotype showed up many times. CDR3 in DNA: TGCACCACCTTGAGCGGGCCGAACACTGAAGCTTTCTTT. It specifies CTTLSGPNTEAFF. The chain carries TRBV20-1 and TRBJ1-1; D gene uncertain. Germline CDR1 is DFQATT and CDR2 is SNEGSKA (reference sequence). CDR3 length equals 13 residues.

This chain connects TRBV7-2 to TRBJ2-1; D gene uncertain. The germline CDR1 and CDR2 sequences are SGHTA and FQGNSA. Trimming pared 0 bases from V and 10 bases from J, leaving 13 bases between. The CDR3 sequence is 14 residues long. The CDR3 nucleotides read TGTGCCAGCAGCTTAGCGGGCCTCCTGGGCGAGCAGTTCTTC. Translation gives CASSLAGLLGEQFF.

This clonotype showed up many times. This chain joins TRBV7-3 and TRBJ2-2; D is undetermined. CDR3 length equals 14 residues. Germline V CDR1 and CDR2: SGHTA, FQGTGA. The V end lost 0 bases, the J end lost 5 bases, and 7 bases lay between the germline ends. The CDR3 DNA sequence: TGTGCCAGCAGCTTAACGAGTTGGACCGGGGAGCTGTTTTTT. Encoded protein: CASSLTSWTGELFF.

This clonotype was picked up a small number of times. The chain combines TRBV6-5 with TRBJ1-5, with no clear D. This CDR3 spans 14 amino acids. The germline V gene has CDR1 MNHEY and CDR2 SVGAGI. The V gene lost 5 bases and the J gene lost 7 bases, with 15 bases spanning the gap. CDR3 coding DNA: TGTGCCAGCAGTCCCCTCAGTGGCCAACAGCCCCAGCATTTT. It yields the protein CASSPLSGQQPQHF.

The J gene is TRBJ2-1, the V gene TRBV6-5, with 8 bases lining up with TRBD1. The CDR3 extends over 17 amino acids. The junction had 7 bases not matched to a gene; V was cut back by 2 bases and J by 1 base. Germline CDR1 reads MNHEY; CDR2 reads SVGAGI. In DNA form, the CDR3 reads TGTGCCAGCAGTTACGCCTCCGGGACAGGATCCTACAATGAGCAGTTCTTC. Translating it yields CASSYASGTGSYNEQFF.

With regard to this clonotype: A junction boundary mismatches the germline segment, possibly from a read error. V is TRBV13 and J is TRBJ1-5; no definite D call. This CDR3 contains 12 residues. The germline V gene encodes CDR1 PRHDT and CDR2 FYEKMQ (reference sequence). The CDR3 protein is CASTLPGQPQHF. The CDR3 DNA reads TGTGCCAGCACCTTACCGGGGCAGCCCCAGCATTTT. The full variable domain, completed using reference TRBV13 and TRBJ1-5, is AAGVIQSPRHLIKEKRETATLKCYPIPRHDTVYWYQQGPGQDPQFLISFYEKMQSDKGSIPDRFSAQQFSDYHSELNMSSLELGDSALYFCASTLPGQPQHFGDGTRLSIL.

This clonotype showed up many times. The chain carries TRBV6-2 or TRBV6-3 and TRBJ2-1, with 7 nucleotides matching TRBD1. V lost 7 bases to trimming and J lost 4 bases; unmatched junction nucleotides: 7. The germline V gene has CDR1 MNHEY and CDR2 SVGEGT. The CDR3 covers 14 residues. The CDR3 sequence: CASTPGQTYNEQFF. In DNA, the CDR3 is TGTGCCAGCACTCCGGGACAGACGTACAATGAGCAGTTCTTC.

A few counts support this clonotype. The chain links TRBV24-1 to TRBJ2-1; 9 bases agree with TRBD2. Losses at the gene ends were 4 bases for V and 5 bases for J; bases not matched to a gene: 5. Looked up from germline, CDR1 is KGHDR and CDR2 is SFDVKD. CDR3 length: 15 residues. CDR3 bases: TGTGCCACCAGTGACCCCTCTAGCGGGAACAATGAGCAGTTCTTC. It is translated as CATSDPSSGNNEQFF.

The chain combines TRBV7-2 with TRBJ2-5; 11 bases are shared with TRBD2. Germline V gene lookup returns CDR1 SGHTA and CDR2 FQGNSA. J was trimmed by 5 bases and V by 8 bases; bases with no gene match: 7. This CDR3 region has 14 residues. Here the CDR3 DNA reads TGTGCCAGCGGACCGGGACTAGCGGTCGAGACCCAGTACTTC. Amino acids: CASGPGLAVETQYF.

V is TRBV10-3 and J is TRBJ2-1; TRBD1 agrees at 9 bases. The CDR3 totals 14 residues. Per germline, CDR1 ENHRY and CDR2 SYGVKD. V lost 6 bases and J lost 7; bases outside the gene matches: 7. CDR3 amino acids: CAISLQGARNEQFF. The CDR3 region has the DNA TGTGCCATCAGCCTACAGGGGGCGCGGAATGAGCAGTTCTTC.

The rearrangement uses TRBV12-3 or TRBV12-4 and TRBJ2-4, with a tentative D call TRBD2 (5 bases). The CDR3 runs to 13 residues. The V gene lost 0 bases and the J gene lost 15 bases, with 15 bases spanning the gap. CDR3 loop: CASSLAAGRLRYF. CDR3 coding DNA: TGTGCCAGCAGTTTAGCGGCGGGCCGACTGCGGTACTTC.

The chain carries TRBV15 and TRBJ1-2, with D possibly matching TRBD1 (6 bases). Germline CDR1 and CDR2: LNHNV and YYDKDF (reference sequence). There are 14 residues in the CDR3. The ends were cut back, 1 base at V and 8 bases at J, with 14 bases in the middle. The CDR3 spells CATSRAQGMVGYTF. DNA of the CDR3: TGTGCCACCAGCAGAGCACAGGGAATGGTAGGCTACACCTTC. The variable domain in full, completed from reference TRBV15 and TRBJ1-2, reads DAMVIQNPRYQVTQFGKPVTLSCSQTLNHNVMYWYQQKSSQAPKLLFHYYDKDFNNEADTPDNFQSRRPNTSFCFLDIRSPGLGDTAMYLCATSRAQGMVGYTFGSGTRLTVV.

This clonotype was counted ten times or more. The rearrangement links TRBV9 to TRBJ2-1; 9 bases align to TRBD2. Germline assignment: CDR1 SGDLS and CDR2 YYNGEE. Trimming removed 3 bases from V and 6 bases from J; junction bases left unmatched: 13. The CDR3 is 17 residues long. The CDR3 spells CASSARVGREGPNEQFF. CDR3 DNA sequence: TGTGCCAGCAGCGCTAGAGTTGGGCGGGAGGGCCCCAATGAGCAGTTCTTC.

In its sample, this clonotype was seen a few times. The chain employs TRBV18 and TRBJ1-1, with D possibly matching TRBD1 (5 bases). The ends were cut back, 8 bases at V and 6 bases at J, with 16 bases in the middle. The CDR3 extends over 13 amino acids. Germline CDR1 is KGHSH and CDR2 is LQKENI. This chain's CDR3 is CASQLRVGPEAFF. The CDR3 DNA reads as TGTGCCAGCCAACTCAGGGTAGGCCCTGAAGCTTTCTTT.

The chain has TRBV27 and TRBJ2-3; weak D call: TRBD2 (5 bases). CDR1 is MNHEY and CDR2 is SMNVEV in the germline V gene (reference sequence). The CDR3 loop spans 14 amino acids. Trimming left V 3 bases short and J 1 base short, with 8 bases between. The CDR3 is CASSLRVGTDTQYF. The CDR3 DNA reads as TGTGCCAGCAGTTTGAGGGTTGGCACAGATACGCAGTATTTT.

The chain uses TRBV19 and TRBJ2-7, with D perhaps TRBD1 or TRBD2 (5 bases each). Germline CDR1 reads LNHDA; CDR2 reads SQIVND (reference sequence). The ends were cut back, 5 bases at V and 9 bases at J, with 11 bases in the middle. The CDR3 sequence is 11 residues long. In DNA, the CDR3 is TGTGCCAGTAGTGGGACCAGACGGCAGTACTTC. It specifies CASSGTRRQYF.

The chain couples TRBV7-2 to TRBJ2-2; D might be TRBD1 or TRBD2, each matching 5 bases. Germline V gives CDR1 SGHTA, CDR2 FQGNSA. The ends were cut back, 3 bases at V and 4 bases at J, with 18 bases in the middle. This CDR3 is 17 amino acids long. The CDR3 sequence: CASSFSPRGRGTGELFF. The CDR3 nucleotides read TGTGCCAGCAGCTTTTCTCCACGGGGCCGTGGCACCGGGGAGCTGTTTTTT.